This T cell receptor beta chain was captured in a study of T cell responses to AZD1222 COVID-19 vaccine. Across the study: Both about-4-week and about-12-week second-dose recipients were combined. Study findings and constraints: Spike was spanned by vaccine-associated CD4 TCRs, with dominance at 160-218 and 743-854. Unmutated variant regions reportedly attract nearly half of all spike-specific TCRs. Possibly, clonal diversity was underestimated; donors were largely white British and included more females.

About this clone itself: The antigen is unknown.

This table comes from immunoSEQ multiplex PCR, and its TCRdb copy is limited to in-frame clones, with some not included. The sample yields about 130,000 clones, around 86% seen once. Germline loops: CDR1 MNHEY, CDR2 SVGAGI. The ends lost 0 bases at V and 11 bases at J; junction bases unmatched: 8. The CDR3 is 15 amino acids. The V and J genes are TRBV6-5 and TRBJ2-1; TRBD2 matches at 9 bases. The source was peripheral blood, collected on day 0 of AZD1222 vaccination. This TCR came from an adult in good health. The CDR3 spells CASSYSLLAGNQQFF. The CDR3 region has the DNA TGTGCCAGCAGTTACTCGCTCCTAGCGGGGAACCAGCAGTTCTTC.